This T cell receptor beta chain was profiled in a study of spatial heterogeneity in lung cancer (dated by TCRdb to between 2018 and 2021). Context from the whole study: More beta-chain than alpha-chain transcripts were consistently detected, likely reflecting higher beta-chain transcript abundance. In non-small cell lung cancer, the study made a quantitative comparison of TCR alpha and beta repertoires among multiple tumor regions, matched nontumor lung and blood. Both alpha and beta chains were TCR-sequenced in approximately 200 tumor regions, under 70 matched nontumor lung samples and some 56 PBMC samples obtained at surgery. Nonsynonymous mutation counts, determined by whole-exome sequencing of tumor tissue, were related to features of the TCR repertoire. In the raw uncorrected reads, each unique combination of TCR and UMI appeared more than ten times on average. In tumor regions, TCR transcript counts showed a strong correlation with a T cell transcriptional module score derived from matched bulk RNA-seq.

The intended sense of this specimen's time point label: sample taken at primary tumor resection. Samples were obtained from about 69 patients with early-stage, untreated non-small cell lung cancer from the lung TRACERx cohort. Without any cell sorting, TCR sequencing was performed on whole RNA extracted either from tumor and nontumor lung tissue or from cryopreserved PBMC samples. Patients were selected for TCR sequencing only if sufficient RNA was available from at least two tumor regions. Tumor and adjacent nontumor lung specimens were reviewed by a lung pathologist before selection. Libraries were prepared through 5' RACE. Sequenced on a NextSeq 500. In the TCR library protocol, a unique molecular identifier was attached to each TCR cDNA molecule so that PCR and sequencing errors could be corrected. The published analysis was carried out like this. TCR identification, UMI-based error correction and CDR3 extraction were performed with Decombinator tools. TCRs above a frequency of 2 per 1,000, corresponding to the top 1% of the tumor frequency distribution, were defined as expanded. Expanded tumor TCRs statistically deemed absent (corrected P<0.05) from at least one tumor region were classed as regional, and all other expanded tumor TCRs were classed as ubiquitous. Rényi diversity was computed with the R vegan package after subsampling each repertoire 100 times to 5,000 TCRs. CDR3 similarity networks were built from amino acid triplet string-kernel similarity, with CDR3s being connected when pairwise similarity was above 0.82. The public reads were quality trimmed at Q25 with fastp and then assembled into clones with MiXCR by TCRdb, keeping productive beta chains. Rows are combined by CDR3 protein, so each entry shows the most common genes and DNA. The V and J calls shown here were made by TCRdb, not taken from the authors' results. The sample table records more than 2,000 distinct CDR3 sequences; 7.4% of these occur just once. Clones ranked in the top ten supply 9% to 10% of the sample.

This clonotype is medium-sized (0.01 to 0.1%) in terms of sample share. Its antigen is currently not known. Base qualities are not at hand, and no much larger clone is one base apart. CDR1 and CDR2 are drawn from the germline V gene: LGHNA, YSLEER. The germline ends are 18 bases apart after V is trimmed by 2 bases and J by 5 bases. The CDR3 goes from the cysteine to the phenylalanine over 17 residues. The DNA shown is the 51-base CDR3, in frame from base 1. Overall study results and their limits: Counts of ubiquitous and regional expanded TCRs correlated with counts of ubiquitous and regional nonsynonymous mutations, respectively. TCR-seq coverage of tumor T cells was estimated at only 5.5% to 8.5% for alpha chains and 13% for beta chains. Confirming at a functional level the hypothesis that regional TCRs recognize regional mutations was considered to require additional single-cell paired TCR alpha and beta sequencing. The number of expanded intratumoral alpha and beta TCRs correlated with the tumor nonsynonymous mutation count.

The chain is encoded by TRBV4-3 joined to TRBJ2-2; the D gene is possibly TRBD1, with 6 bases matching. This clonotype was sampled from a female donor with early-stage non-small cell lung cancer. The source material was lung tumor tissue, sampled at surgery. The CDR3 protein: CASSQSWHRVGTGELFF. The bases read TGCGCCAGCAGCCAAAGTTGGCACAGGGTTGGAACCGGGGAGCTGTTTTTT.